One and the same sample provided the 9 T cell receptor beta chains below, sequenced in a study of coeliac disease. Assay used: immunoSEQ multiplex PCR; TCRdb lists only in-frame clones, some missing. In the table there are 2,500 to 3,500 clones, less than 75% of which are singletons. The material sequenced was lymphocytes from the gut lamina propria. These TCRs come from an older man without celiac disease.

The CDR3 DNA reads TGTGCCAGCAGCTTAGTGCCGGGGGCAACTAATGAAAAACTGTTTTTT. Translation: CASSLVPGATNEKLFF. The chain carries TRBV7-2 and TRBJ1-4; D might be TRBD1 (5 bases). The CDR3 runs to 16 residues. Trimming stripped 1 base from V and 0 bases from J, with 9 bases between. The germline gives CDR1 SGHTA, CDR2 FQGNSA.

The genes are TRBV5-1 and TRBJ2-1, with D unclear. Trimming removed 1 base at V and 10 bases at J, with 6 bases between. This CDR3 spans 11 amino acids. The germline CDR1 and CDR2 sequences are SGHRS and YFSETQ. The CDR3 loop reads CASSLTREQFF. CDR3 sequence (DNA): TGCGCCAGCAGCTTGACTCGGGAGCAGTTCTTC.

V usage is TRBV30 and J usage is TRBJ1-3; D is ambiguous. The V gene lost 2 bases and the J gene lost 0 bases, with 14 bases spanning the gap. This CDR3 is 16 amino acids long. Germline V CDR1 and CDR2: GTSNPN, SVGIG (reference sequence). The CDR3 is CAWSMKVTVSGNTIYF. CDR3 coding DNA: TGTGCCTGGAGTATGAAGGTTACAGTCTCTGGAAACACCATATATTTT.

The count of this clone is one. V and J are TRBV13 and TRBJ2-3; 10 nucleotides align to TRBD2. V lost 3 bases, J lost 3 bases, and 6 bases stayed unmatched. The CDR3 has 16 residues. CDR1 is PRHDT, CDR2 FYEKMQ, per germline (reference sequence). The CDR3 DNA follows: TGTGCCAGCAGCTTTTCACTAGCGGGATATACAGATACGCAGTATTTT. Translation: CASSFSLAGYTDTQYF.

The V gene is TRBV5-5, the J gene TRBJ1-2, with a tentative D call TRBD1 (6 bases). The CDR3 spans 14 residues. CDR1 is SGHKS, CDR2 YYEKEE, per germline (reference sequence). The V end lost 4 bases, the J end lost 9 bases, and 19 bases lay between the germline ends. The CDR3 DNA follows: TGTGCCAGCAGCCTAGTCTTACAGGGCCGACGCTACACCTTC. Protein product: CASSLVLQGRRYTF.

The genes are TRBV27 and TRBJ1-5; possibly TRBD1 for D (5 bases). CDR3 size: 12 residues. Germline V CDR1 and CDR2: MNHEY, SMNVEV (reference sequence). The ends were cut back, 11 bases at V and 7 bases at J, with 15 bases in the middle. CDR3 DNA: TGTGCCGGGAGGGGCCCTGGGCAGCCCCAGCATTTT. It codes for CAGRGPGQPQHF.

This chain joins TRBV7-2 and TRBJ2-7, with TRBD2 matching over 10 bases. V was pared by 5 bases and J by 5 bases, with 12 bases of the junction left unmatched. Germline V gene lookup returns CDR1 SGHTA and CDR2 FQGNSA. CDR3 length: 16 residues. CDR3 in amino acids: CASSLLQREGLDEQYF. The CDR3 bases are TGTGCCAGCAGCCTACTCCAGCGGGAGGGCCTCGACGAGCAGTACTTC.

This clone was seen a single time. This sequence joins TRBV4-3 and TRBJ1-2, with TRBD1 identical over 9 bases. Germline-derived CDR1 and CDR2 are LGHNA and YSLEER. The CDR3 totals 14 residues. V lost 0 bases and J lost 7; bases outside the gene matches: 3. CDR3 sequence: CASSQDGQGFGYTF. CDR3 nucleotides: TGCGCCAGCAGCCAAGATGGACAGGGGTTTGGCTACACCTTC.

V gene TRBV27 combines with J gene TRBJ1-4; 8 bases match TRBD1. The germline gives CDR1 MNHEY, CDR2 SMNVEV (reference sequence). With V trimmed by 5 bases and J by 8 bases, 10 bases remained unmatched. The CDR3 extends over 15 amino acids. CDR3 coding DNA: TGTGCCAGCAGTATGGGGGCAGGGGGCCGAGAAAAACTGTTTTTT. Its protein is CASSMGAGGREKLFF.